The sequence of this TCR beta chain was determined in a study of blood T cell repertoires in COVID-19. Study as a whole: Sites across the United States, Italy and Spain contributed samples from acute and convalescent COVID-19.

V was cut by 0 bases and J by 2 bases, with 8 bases left in between. From germline, CDR1 is SGHRS and CDR2 YFSETQ. This CDR3 spans 14 amino acids. Seattle patients were enrolled during active infection and followed longitudinally. The count of this clone is one. The same CDR3 also results from other DNA sequences found in this sample. How the authors handled the data: Reference gene primers were amplified, and this amplification served to estimate nucleated cell counts. Assay used: immunoSEQ multiplex PCR; TCRdb lists only in-frame clones, some missing. Clone size and V and J calls were adopted from that table, with D and trimming inferred from the DNA. The repertoire holds over 250,000 clones, with around 88% as singletons.

Sequencing was carried out using peripheral blood. The chain carries TRBV5-1 and TRBJ1-1; D is unresolved. The TCR sequence derives from a woman aged 70 to 79 with COVID-19, enrolled during active disease. The CDR3 DNA follows: TGCGCCAGCAGCTTGGATGGGAGCAACACTGAAGCTTTCTTT. Encoded protein: CASSLDGSNTEAFF.